This TCR beta chain is from a study of blood T cell repertoires in COVID-19. Clones were read by immunoSEQ multiplex PCR, and TCRdb kept only the in-frame ones, dropping some. Of under 300,000 clones in the sample, 85% were seen once. V lost 6 bases and J lost 0, with 11 bases in between. Looked up from germline, CDR1 is MNHEY and CDR2 is SVGAGI. CDR3 length equals 15 residues. The sequencing sample was made of peripheral blood. The V gene is TRBV6-5, the J gene TRBJ2-2, with D possibly being TRBD1 (5 bases). This receptor was taken from a human donor in a cohort sampled during active COVID-19. CDR3 in amino acids: CASSFPTANTGELFF. CDR3 coding DNA: TGTGCCAGCAGCTTCCCGACAGCGAACACCGGGGAGCTGTTTTTT.